The rows below give T cell receptor beta chains drawn from one sample of a study of PD-1 and CTLA-4 blockade in melanoma. Measured with immunoSEQ multiplex PCR; TCRdb has only the in-frame clones, and not every one. The sample lists around 21,000 clones; 70% to 90% were seen once. The sample consisted of CD8+ T cells from peripheral blood, taken before anti-PD-1 treatment. The source of these receptors is a human donor with melanoma. Both conserved end residues are part of each CDR3. A D gene is named only where the DNA matches it firmly. Size is omitted from some rows. Given values are once, few, many or a class for expanded clones.

d_call	v_call	clone_size	j_call	cdr3_nt	cdr3_aa
.	TRBV19	.	TRBJ2-4	TGTGCCAGTAGACCGACAGACACCACTTTAGCCAAAAACATTCAGTACTTC	CASRPTDTTLAKNIQYF
.	TRBV7-6	.	TRBJ2-1	TGTGCCAGCAGCTTAGTTATCGACAGCTACAATGAGCAGTTCTTC	CASSLVIDSYNEQFF
.	TRBV7-3	.	TRBJ2-2	TGTGCCAGCAGCTTAACTCTCACCGGGGAGCTGTTTTTT	CASSLTLTGELFF
.	TRBV7-8	.	TRBJ2-1	TGTGCCAGCAGTCCGCTGGGGGATGAGCAGTTCTTC	CASSPLGDEQFF
TRBD2	TRBV4-1	.	TRBJ2-3	TGCGCCAGCAGCCCAACCCAGGCTAGCGGGGGGGTGACAGATACGCAGTATTTT	CASSPTQASGGVTDTQYF
.	TRBV6-2/TRBV6-3	.	TRBJ2-4	TGTGCCAGCAGTTACTCAATCCAGGGGACTGGCACCAAAAACATTCAGTACTTC	CASSYSIQGTGTKNIQYF
.	TRBV9	.	TRBJ1-3	TGTGCCAGCGGCAGGGGCTGGGCTGACTCTGGAAACACCATATATTTT	CASGRGWADSGNTIYF
TRBD2	TRBV4-3	.	TRBJ2-7	TGCGCCAGCAGCCAAGTAGCGGGGGCATTGCGGGAGCAGTACTTC	CASSQVAGALREQYF
.	TRBV28	.	TRBJ2-1	TGTGCCAGCAGTTTGAGGGAATGGTACAATGAGCAGTTCTTC	CASSLREWYNEQFF
TRBD1	TRBV6-5	.	TRBJ1-5	TGTGCCAGCAGCCCCGGGACAGGGGGCGGTCAGCCCCAGCATTTT	CASSPGTGGGQPQHF
.	TRBV11-2	.	TRBJ1-6	TGTGCCAGCAGCTTAGATTACGGACGGAGCTATAATTCACCCCTCCACTTT	CASSLDYGRSYNSPLHF
.	TRBV7-8	.	TRBJ1-2	TGTGCCAGCAGCTCTTCAGGTGGGACCCACACCGAGGGGGACTATGGCTACACCTTC	CASSSSGGTHTEGDYGYTF
.	TRBV23-1	.	TRBJ1-4	TGCGCCAGCAGTCAACCCGGGGAGGCGTGTAATGAAAAACTGTTTTTT	CASSQPGEACNEKLFF
TRBD1	TRBV6-5	.	TRBJ2-2	TGTGCCAGCAGCTGGACAGGGGGCAACACCGGGGAGCTGTTTTTT	CASSWTGGNTGELFF
.	TRBV28	.	TRBJ2-1	TGTGCCAGCAGTTTATGGACAGGATACAATGAGCAGTTCTTC	CASSLWTGYNEQFF
.	TRBV7-2	.	TRBJ1-1	TGTGCCAGCAGCCTTCAACGGTCCCTGGGAACTGAAGCTTTCTTT	CASSLQRSLGTEAFF
.	TRBV10-3	once	TRBJ1-1	TGTGCCATCAGTAGGGGAGCCAGGGATGACACTGAAGCTTTCTTT	CAISRGARDDTEAFF
.	TRBV14	.	TRBJ2-7	TGTGCCAGCAGCTTTGGACAGTTATTCTCCTACGAGCAGTACTTC	CASSFGQLFSYEQYF
TRBD2	TRBV19	.	TRBJ2-7	TGTGCCAGTAGTATAGACCCCTCTAGCGGGACCTACGAGCAGTACTTC	CASSIDPSSGTYEQYF
.	TRBV19	once	TRBJ1-5	TGTGCCAGTAGTATGGCAGGAGGCGGCAATCAGCCCCAGCATTTT	CASSMAGGGNQPQHF
TRBD2	TRBV13	.	TRBJ2-7	TGTGCCAGCAGCTTAGGGGATTCGGGAGGGCAGTACTTC	CASSLGDSGGQYF
.	TRBV28	.	TRBJ1-5	TGTGCCAGCAGACCCTATCGGGGCAATCAGCCCCAGCATTTT	CASRPYRGNQPQHF
.	TRBV30	.	TRBJ2-1	TGTGCCTGGAGTTTAGGGGCCTCCAATGAGCAGTTCTTC	CAWSLGASNEQFF
.	TRBV6-4	.	TRBJ2-5	TGTGCCAGCGAGGGGGGGCTAGAGACCCAGTACTTC	CASEGGLETQYF
.	TRBV2	once	TRBJ2-2	TGTGCCAGCAGCAGGGGATCCGGGGAGCTGTTTTTT	CASSRGSGELFF
.	TRBV24-1	.	TRBJ2-3	TGTGCCACCAGGGCCTCGAGTACGAACGCAGATACGCAGTATTTT	CATRASSTNADTQYF
.	TRBV28	.	TRBJ1-6	TGTGCCAGCAGTTCCGTCCATAGCTCCTATAATTCACCCCTCCACTTT	CASSSVHSSYNSPLHF
.	TRBV2	.	TRBJ2-7	TGTGCCAGCAGTGAAGCGGGGAGCCAGGGAGAGGGTTACGAGCAGTACTTC	CASSEAGSQGEGYEQYF
.	TRBV30	.	TRBJ1-2	TGTGCCTGGAGTGACGGGAGGGAAAAGGGCTACACCTTC	CAWSDGREKGYTF
.	TRBV5-4	once	TRBJ1-2	TGTGCCAGCAGCTTGGGGGGCCCTGAAAACTATGGCTACACCTTC	CASSLGGPENYGYTF
.	TRBV7-9	.	TRBJ1-1	TGTGCCAGCAGCTTAGACAGGTCTGAAGCTTTCTTT	CASSLDRSEAFF
.	TRBV30	.	TRBJ1-2	TGTGCCTGGACGCCAGAATCTAACTATGGCTACACCTTC	CAWTPESNYGYTF
TRBD1	TRBV14	.	TRBJ2-1	TGTGCCAGCAGCCACGGACAGGGGTACAGCGAGCAGTTCTTC	CASSHGQGYSEQFF
.	TRBV9	.	TRBJ2-2	TGTGCCAGCAGCGTAGGGAGTGAGACCGGGGAGCTGTTTTTT	CASSVGSETGELFF
TRBD2	TRBV15	few	TRBJ2-1	TGTGCCACCAAAGGGACTAGCGGGGCTGCATACAATGAGCAGTTCTTC	CATKGTSGAAYNEQFF
.	TRBV4-1	.	TRBJ1-5	TGCGCCAGCAGCCAAGAACTCCGGGACATCAATCAGCCCCAGCATTTT	CASSQELRDINQPQHF
.	TRBV7-9	.	TRBJ2-3	TGTGCCAGCAGCCGTGAGGGAATATCAGATACGCAGTATTTT	CASSREGISDTQYF
.	TRBV11-2	.	TRBJ2-7	TGTGCCAGCAGCTTAAGGACCTATGGGGCCCCCGAGCAGTACTTC	CASSLRTYGAPEQYF
.	TRBV20-1	.	TRBJ2-3	TGCAGTGCTAGTGGATCCCCAGGCACAGATACGCAGTATTTT	CSASGSPGTDTQYF
.	TRBV3-1/TRBV3-2	.	TRBJ2-3	TGTGCCAGCAGCCAAGATTTTGGGGGAGGGGGCCCCACAGATACGCAGTATTTT	CASSQDFGGGGPTDTQYF
TRBD1	TRBV23-1	once	TRBJ1-4	TGCGCCAGCAGTCAGACAGGGGGAACTTCAACTAATGAAAAACTGTTTTTT	CASSQTGGTSTNEKLFF
.	TRBV9	.	TRBJ1-1	TGTGCCAGCAGCGTAGCTGGAGGTGAAGCTTTCTTT	CASSVAGGEAFF
TRBD1	TRBV25-1	.	TRBJ1-2	TGTGCCAGCAGGCATGGGACAGGGGATGGCTACACCTTC	CASRHGTGDGYTF
.	TRBV13	.	TRBJ2-2	TGTGCCAGCAGCCCACGAACAGCCGGGGAGCTGTTTTTT	CASSPRTAGELFF
.	TRBV5-1	once	TRBJ2-6	TGCGCCAGCAGCTTGGTTAGCCCCCCTAGCTCTGGGGCCAACGTCCTGACTTTC	CASSLVSPPSSGANVLTF
TRBD2	TRBV27	once	TRBJ2-3	TGTGCCAGCAGCCCACTAGCGGGGGCCAGGGATACGCAGTATTTT	CASSPLAGARDTQYF
TRBD2	TRBV24-1	.	TRBJ2-2	TGTGCCACCAGCGGGGGGAGTACCGGGGAGCTGTTTTTT	CATSGGSTGELFF
TRBD1	TRBV30	.	TRBJ1-4	TGTGCCTGGACCTTTCGACAGGGCGAGGTTGAAAAACTGTTTTTT	CAWTFRQGEVEKLFF
TRBD1	TRBV2	.	TRBJ1-2	TGTGCCACCGGGGGGTGGACAGGGGAAGCTGGCTACACCTTC	CATGGWTGEAGYTF
.	TRBV15	.	TRBJ2-7	TGTGCCACCAGCAGCACGGACCGAAGCTCCTACGAGCAGTACTTC	CATSSTDRSSYEQYF
.	TRBV28	.	TRBJ2-1	TGTGCCAGCAGTTTATCTAGTCCGAGCTCCTACAATGAGCAGTTCTTC	CASSLSSPSSYNEQFF
.	TRBV6-5	.	TRBJ1-5	TGTGCCAGCAGCGGAACAGGGTATAGCAATCAGCCCCAGCATTTT	CASSGTGYSNQPQHF